The 22 T cell receptor beta chains below were found in one sample sequenced in a study of technical replicates of blood from four donors. TCRdb keeps only in-frame clones here, not all; method: immunoSEQ multiplex PCR. The sample lists roughly 70,000 clones; 93% were seen once. Sequenced sample: T cells isolated from PBMCs. The receptor set was obtained from a human donor in good health.

The chain uses TRBV7-9 and TRBJ2-1, with no clear D. Between the trimmed V and J ends, which lost 8 bases and 7 bases, there was a span of 12 bases. The germline V gene encodes CDR1 SEHNR and CDR2 FQNEAQ (reference sequence). The CDR3 loop spans 12 amino acids. CDR3 DNA: TGTGCCAGCTATCCTTTGAGTAATGAGCAGTTCTTC. As protein: CASYPLSNEQFF.

The CDR3 region is CASRRGSSYEQYF. CDR3 nucleotides: TGTGCCAGCAGAAGGGGGAGCTCCTACGAGCAGTACTTC. The rearrangement uses TRBV5-8 and TRBJ2-7; possibly TRBD1 for D (6 bases). Trimming took off 5 bases at V and 0 bases at J, with 9 bases between the two ends. This CDR3 is 13 amino acids long. Germline CDR1 SGHTS, CDR2 YDEGEE.

J is TRBJ2-7 and V is TRBV28; the match to TRBD1 covers 7 bases. The junction had 2 bases not matched to a gene; V was cut back by 6 bases and J by 0 bases. Per germline, CDR1 MDHEN and CDR2 SYDVKM. The CDR3 is made up of 13 amino acids. This CDR3 is CASRTGSSYEQYF. CDR3 nucleotide sequence: TGTGCCAGCAGGACAGGGAGCTCCTACGAGCAGTACTTC.

The rearrangement joins TRBV29-1 to TRBJ2-2; D might be TRBD2 (6 bases). V shed 4 bases and J shed 6 bases, with 21 bases lying between them. Germline CDR1 SQVTM, CDR2 ANQGSEA. The CDR3 loop spans 16 amino acids. CDR3 loop: CSVVFRESINPGELFF. CDR3 nucleotides: TGCAGCGTTGTTTTTCGGGAGTCCATCAACCCCGGGGAGCTGTTTTTT.

The chain is built from TRBV7-9 and TRBJ2-1; 7 nucleotides align to TRBD2. The V and J ends lost 1 base and 5 bases, in that order; junction bases with no gene match: 11. Germline-derived CDR1 and CDR2 are SEHNR and FQNEAQ (reference sequence). CDR3 length: 17 residues. CDR3 bases: TGTGCCAGCAGCTTAGGACGCGGGAGTGTGCGGGACAATGAGCAGTTCTTC. It encodes CASSLGRGSVRDNEQFF. The full variable domain, completed using reference TRBV7-9 and TRBJ2-1, is DTGVSQNPRHKITKRGQNVTFRCDPISEHNRLYWYRQTLGQGPEFLTYFQNEAQLEKSRLLSDRFSAERPKGSFSTLEIQRTEQGDSAMYLCASSLGRGSVRDNEQFFGPGTRLTVL.

The V call is TRBV9, the J call TRBJ2-2, with 8 positions matching TRBD1. V lost 0 bases, J lost 5 bases, and 9 bases stayed unmatched. The germline CDR1 and CDR2 sequences are SGDLS and YYNGEE. The CDR3 is made up of 17 amino acids. The CDR3 loop is CASSVAPQGAWTGELFF. The CDR3 nucleotides read TGTGCCAGCAGCGTAGCTCCCCAGGGGGCTTGGACCGGGGAGCTGTTTTTT. The variable domain in full, completed from reference TRBV9 and TRBJ2-2, reads DSGVTQTPKHLITATGQRVTLRCSPRSGDLSVYWYQQSLDQGLQFLIQYYNGEERAKGNILERFSAQQFPDLHSELNLSSLELGDSALYFCASSVAPQGAWTGELFFGEGSRLTVL.

The rearrangement joins TRBV7-6 to TRBJ2-5; TRBD2 might be the D (6 bases). Trimming cost V 0 bases and J 1 base, with 21 bases left between them. Looked up from germline, CDR1 is SGHVS and CDR2 is FNYEAQ. The CDR3 contains 19 residues. This CDR3 is CASSLARGRNQLFQETQYF. In DNA form, the CDR3 reads TGTGCCAGCAGCTTAGCGCGGGGCAGGAACCAACTCTTCCAAGAGACCCAGTACTTC.

The V call is TRBV27, the J call TRBJ1-4; D uncertain. With 4 bases removed from V and 2 bases from J, the gap between germline ends came to 8 bases. This CDR3 region has 14 residues. The V gene's germline CDR1 is MNHEY and CDR2 SMNVEV (reference sequence). Here the CDR3 reads CASSSLFTNEKLFF. The CDR3 region has the DNA TGTGCCAGCAGTTCCTTATTCACTAATGAAAAACTGTTTTTT. Complete variable domain (other parts from reference TRBV27 and TRBJ1-4): EAQVTQNPRYLITVTGKKLTVTCSQNMNHEYMSWYRQDPGLGLRQIYYSMNVEVTDKGDVPEGYKVSRKEKRNFPLILESPSPNQTSLYFCASSSLFTNEKLFFGSGTQLSVL.

This rearrangement joins TRBV27 to TRBJ2-3, with 9 bases aligning to TRBD1. The CDR3 contains 16 residues. With V trimmed by 4 bases and J by 4 bases, 9 bases remained unmatched. The germline CDR1 and CDR2 sequences are MNHEY and SMNVEV (reference sequence). The CDR3 region is CASSSRTGAFSDTQYF. The CDR3 region has the DNA TGTGCCAGCAGTTCGAGGACAGGGGCGTTCTCAGATACGCAGTATTTT.

J is TRBJ2-1 and V is TRBV7-3, with TRBD1 identical over 7 bases. The J segment lost 8 bases and the V segment lost 5 bases, leaving 9 bases of the junction unmatched. The CDR3 totals 14 residues. The germline CDR1 and CDR2 sequences are SGHTA and FQGTGA. The CDR3 region has the DNA TGTGCCAGCAGCCTAGACAGGGAATGGGATGAGCAGTTCTTC. Residues: CASSLDREWDEQFF. Full variable domain (outside the CDR3, taken from reference TRBV7-3 and TRBJ2-1): GAGVSQTPSNKVTEKGKYVELRCDPISGHTALYWYRQSLGQGPEFLIYFQGTGAADDSGLPNDRFFAVRPEGSVSTLKIQRTERGDSAVYLCASSLDREWDEQFFGPGTRLTVL.

This clone has just one count. V gene TRBV25-1 combines with J gene TRBJ1-6; 8 bases map to TRBD1. The junction had 6 bases not matched to a gene; V was cut back by 7 bases and J by 7 bases. The V gene's germline CDR1 is MGHDK and CDR2 SYGVNS. The CDR3 consists of 14 residues. CDR3 sequence (DNA): TGTGCCAGCACCGTGACAGGGGTGAATTCACCCCTCCACTTT. Translated, it gives CASTVTGVNSPLHF.

J is TRBJ2-1 and V is TRBV19, with D possibly matching TRBD1 (5 bases). The CDR3 runs to 15 residues. The V gene's germline CDR1 is LNHDA and CDR2 SQIVND (reference sequence). Trimming shortened V by 3 bases and J by 8 bases, and 17 bases separated the two germline ends. CDR3 protein: CASSIRAGKVDEQFF. Written as DNA, the CDR3 is TGTGCCAGTAGTATTCGGGCAGGGAAAGTTGATGAGCAGTTCTTC.

The chain couples TRBV11-3 to TRBJ2-1; D gene uncertain. This CDR3 has 13 residues. The germline V gene has CDR1 SGHNT and CDR2 YENEEA. V lost 1 base, J lost 7 bases, and 8 bases lay in between. The CDR3 is CASSLASVNEQFF. The CDR3, as DNA: TGTGCCAGCAGCTTAGCGTCGGTGAATGAGCAGTTCTTC.

The chain joins TRBV5-1 to TRBJ2-1; TRBD2 matches 15 bases. In germline, CDR1 is SGHRS, CDR2 YFSETQ. This CDR3 is built from 16 residues. Trimming removed 4 bases from V and 8 bases from J; junction bases left unmatched: 7. CDR3 nucleotide sequence: TGCGCCAGCAGCCCCCGGACTAGCGGGGGGGCCGATGAGCAGTTCTTC. Its protein is CASSPRTSGGADEQFF.

The chain combines TRBV30 with TRBJ1-1; D is ambiguous. The CDR3 is made up of 15 amino acids. Trimming shortened V by 2 bases and J by 8 bases, and 21 bases separated the two germline ends. The germline CDR1 and CDR2 sequences are GTSNPN and SVGIG (reference sequence). The CDR3 DNA reads as TGTGCCTGGAGTCTTCAGGTTTGGGCACTTGGAGAAGCTTTCTTT. Its protein product is CAWSLQVWALGEAFF.

J is TRBJ2-1 and V is TRBV15; the match to TRBD2 covers 7 bases. CDR3 size: 15 residues. With V trimmed by 8 bases and J by 4 bases, 11 bases remained unmatched. Germline loops: CDR1 LNHNV, CDR2 YYDKDF (reference sequence). This CDR3 reads CATGLRGDPYNEQFF. The CDR3 DNA reads TGTGCCACCGGACTACGGGGGGACCCTTACAATGAGCAGTTCTTC.

The V call is TRBV5-4, the J call TRBJ1-1, with 10 bases matching TRBD1. Germline CDR1 SGHNT, CDR2 YYREEE (reference sequence). The CDR3 contains 17 residues. Losses at the gene ends were 2 bases for V and 5 bases for J; bases not matched to a gene: 12. CDR3 coding DNA: TGTGCCAGCAGCTTCGACAGGGGGCTGTCCCCATATACTGAAGCTTTCTTT. Translation gives CASSFDRGLSPYTEAFF.

The genes are TRBV5-1 and TRBJ2-3; TRBD1 matches at 7 bases. The V and J ends lost 0 bases and 0 bases, in that order; junction bases with no gene match: 4. Germline V gene sequence: CDR1 SGHRS, CDR2 YFSETQ. The CDR3 loop spans 16 amino acids. The CDR3 coding sequence is TGCGCCAGCAGCTTGGAAGGGGGCGGTAGCACAGATACGCAGTATTTT. It encodes CASSLEGGGSTDTQYF.

The chain couples TRBV25-1 to TRBJ2-3, with 14 bases identical to TRBD2. Germline V gene sequence: CDR1 MGHDK, CDR2 SYGVNS. J was trimmed by 5 bases and V by 2 bases; bases with no gene match: 6. The CDR3 is made up of 17 amino acids. CDR3 residues: CASSEGLAGGPIDTQYF. CDR3 coding DNA: TGTGCCAGCAGTGAAGGACTAGCGGGGGGTCCAATAGATACGCAGTATTTT. Full variable domain (missing parts from reference TRBV25-1 and TRBJ2-3): EADIYQTPRYLVIGTGKKITLECSQTMGHDKMYWYQQDPGMELHLIHYSYGVNSTEKGDLSSESTVSRIRTEHFPLTLESARPSHTSQYLCASSEGLAGGPIDTQYFGPGTRLTVL.

J is TRBJ2-5 and V is TRBV4-2; 9 bases align to TRBD2. The CDR3 is 13 amino acids. CDR1 and CDR2 (germline): LGHNA, YNFKEQ. After removal of 4 bases from V and 7 bases from J, the junction contained 4 bases not matched to a gene. CDR3 in DNA: TGTGCCAGCAGCCCGCTAGCGGGGAGGACCCAGTACTTC. This translates into CASSPLAGRTQYF.

V is TRBV21-1 and J is TRBJ1-4. TRBV21-1 is a documented pseudogene. The CDR3 has 14 amino acids. CDR3 loop: CASSKWGVGRKLFF. CDR3 DNA: TGTGCCAGCAGCAAATGGGGGGTCGGTAGAAAACTGTTTTTT.

The rearrangement joins TRBV5-8 to TRBJ2-2; 10 bases match TRBD1. V was pared by 5 bases and J by 5 bases, with 6 bases of the junction left unmatched. This CDR3 is 15 amino acids long. Germline-derived CDR1 and CDR2 are SGHTS and YDEGEE. CDR3 nucleotides: TGTGCCAGCAGTCCCGGGACAGGGGATACCGGGGAGCTGTTTTTT. It codes for CASSPGTGDTGELFF.